This T cell receptor beta chain appears in the sequencing data of a study of shared T cell receptors in the human thymus. The V and J ends lost 10 bases and 5 bases, in that order; junction bases with no gene match: 11. Germline V lookup: CDR1 ENHRY, CDR2 SYGVKD. The CDR3 has 13 amino acids. TCRdb keeps only in-frame clones here, not all; method: immunoSEQ multiplex PCR. The top ten clones hold about 0.0094% of a sample with 600,000 or so clones, more than 75% of them seen once. The data were also submitted as part of a second study, on human thymus T cells. That paper notes: Apparent skewing of V and J gene usage characterized both thymic and blood repertoires. Reports from related research described highly overlapping thymic repertoires among unrelated individuals.

The chain recombines TRBV10-3 with TRBJ2-7, with 7 bases fitting TRBD1. Sequencing used thymocytes. This TCR derives from a boy less than two years old with a congenital heart defect. The DNA for the CDR3 is TGTGCCACCCTAATTGGGACAGATCACGAGCAGTACTTC. It yields the protein CATLIGTDHEQYF.